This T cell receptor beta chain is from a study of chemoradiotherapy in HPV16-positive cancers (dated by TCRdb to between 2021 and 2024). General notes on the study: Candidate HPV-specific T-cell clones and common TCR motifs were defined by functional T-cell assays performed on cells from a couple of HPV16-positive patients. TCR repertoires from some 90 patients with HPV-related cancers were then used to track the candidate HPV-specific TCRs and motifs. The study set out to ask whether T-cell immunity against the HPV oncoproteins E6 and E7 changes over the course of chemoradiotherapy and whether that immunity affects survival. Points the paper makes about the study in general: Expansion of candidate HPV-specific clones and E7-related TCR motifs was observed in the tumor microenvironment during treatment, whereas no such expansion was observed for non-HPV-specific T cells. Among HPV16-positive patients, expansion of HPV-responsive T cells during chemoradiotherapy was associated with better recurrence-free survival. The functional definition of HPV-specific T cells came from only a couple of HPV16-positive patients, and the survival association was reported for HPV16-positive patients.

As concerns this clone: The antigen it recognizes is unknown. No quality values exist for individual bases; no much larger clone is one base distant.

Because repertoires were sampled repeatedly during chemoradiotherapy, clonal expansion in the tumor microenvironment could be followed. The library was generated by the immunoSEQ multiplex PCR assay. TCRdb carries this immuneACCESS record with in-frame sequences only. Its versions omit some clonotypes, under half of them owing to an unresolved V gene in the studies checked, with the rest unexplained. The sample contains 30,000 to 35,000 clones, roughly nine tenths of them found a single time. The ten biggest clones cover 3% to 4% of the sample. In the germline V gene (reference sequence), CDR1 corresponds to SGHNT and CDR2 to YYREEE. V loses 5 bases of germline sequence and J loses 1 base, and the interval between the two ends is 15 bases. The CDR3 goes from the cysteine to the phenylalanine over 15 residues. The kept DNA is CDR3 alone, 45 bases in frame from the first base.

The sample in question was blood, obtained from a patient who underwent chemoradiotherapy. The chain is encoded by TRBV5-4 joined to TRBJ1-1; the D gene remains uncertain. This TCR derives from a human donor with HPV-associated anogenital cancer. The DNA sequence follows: TGTGCCAGCAGGATAAACAGTGATGCGAACACTGAAGCTTTCTTT. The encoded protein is CASRINSDANTEAFF.